A single sample gave rise to the 14 T cell receptor beta chains below, sequenced in a study of T cell repertoires in cytomegalovirus infection. TCRdb re-called the reads with MiXCR, one entry per CDR3 protein. The sample lists approximately 250,000 distinct CDR3 sequences, about 5.9% occurring once. Sequencing was performed on PBMCs. These receptor sequences come from a human donor in good health (CMV status not recorded). Some clones in this sample may be carry-over from other donors' samples.

In this sample, this clonotype turned up many times. V and J are TRBV28 and TRBJ2-5; TRBD1 matches at 7 bases. V gave up 6 bases and J gave up 5 bases; unmatched junction bases: 9. The CDR3 runs to 14 residues. Germline V CDR1 and CDR2: MDHEN, SYDVKM. CDR3 amino acids: CASSPQGISETQYF. The CDR3 bases are TGTGCCAGCAGCCCACAGGGGATATCGGAGACCCAGTACTTC.

This clonotype was observed many times. The CDR3 sequence: CASSYPGTDYEQYF. The CDR3 bases are TGTGCCAGCAGTTACCCCGGGACAGACTACGAGCAGTACTTC. The chain carries TRBV6-2 or TRBV6-3 and TRBJ2-7; 7 bases agree with TRBD1. Unmatched junction bases numbered 4, after V lost 2 bases and J lost 3 bases. Germline-derived CDR1 and CDR2 are MNHEY and SVGEGT. The CDR3 runs to 14 residues.

This clonotype was seen repeatedly, ten times or more. This chain connects TRBV27 to TRBJ2-6; D uncertain. Germline CDR1 reads MNHEY; CDR2 reads SMNVEV (reference sequence). Trimming removed 0 bases from V and 4 bases from J, with 10 bases in between. The CDR3 is 16 amino acids. CDR3 coding DNA: TGTGCCAGCAGTTTATCGTGGGGATGGGGGGCCAACGTCCTGACTTTC. Its protein product is CASSLSWGWGANVLTF.

There are many counts of this clonotype. The chain joins TRBV19 to TRBJ1-1; D might be TRBD1 (6 bases). Trimming stripped 6 bases from V and 5 bases from J, with 10 bases between. The CDR3 contains 12 residues. The germline V gene has CDR1 LNHDA and CDR2 SQIVND (reference sequence). For the CDR3, the DNA is TGTGCCAGTAGACTACAGGGAACTGAAGCTTTCTTT. Its protein is CASRLQGTEAFF.

This clonotype came up many times. Here the CDR3 reads CASSFGRLDTQYF. The CDR3 nucleotides are TGTGCCAGCAGCTTTGGTCGGCTAGATACGCAGTATTTT. The rearrangement links TRBV11-3 to TRBJ2-3; D is ambiguous. V dropped 3 bases and J dropped 5 bases, with 9 bases sitting between them. Germline-derived CDR1 and CDR2 are SGHNT and YENEEA. The length of the CDR3 is 13 residues.

This clonotype was counted ten times or more. The chain has TRBV7-6 and TRBJ2-1; D is unresolved. The CDR3 totals 16 residues. Germline V gives CDR1 SGHVS, CDR2 FNYEAQ. The ends were cut back, 7 bases at V and 6 bases at J, with 22 bases in the middle. The CDR3 region has the DNA TGTGCCAGCACTCCCCTCCTTGCGTTTAGTGCCAATGAGCAGTTCTTC. Amino acid sequence: CASTPLLAFSANEQFF.

V and J are TRBV2 and TRBJ2-2; 11 bases map to TRBD2. Looked up from germline, CDR1 is SNHLY and CDR2 is FYNNEI. V dropped 4 bases and J dropped 1; count of bases not matched to a gene: 2. This CDR3 is built from 16 residues. This CDR3 reads CASSGTSGRNTGELFF. The CDR3 DNA sequence: TGTGCCAGCAGTGGGACTAGCGGGCGGAACACCGGGGAGCTGTTTTTT.

Many counts were recorded for this clonotype. The chain carries TRBV14 and TRBJ1-1; 8 bases line up with TRBD1. V was pared by 1 base and J by 8 bases, with 3 bases of the junction left unmatched. Germline-derived CDR1 and CDR2 are SGHDN and FVKESK. The CDR3 covers 13 residues. DNA for the CDR3: TGTGCCAGCAGCCAAGTTGGACAGGGAGAAGCTTTCTTT. Amino acid sequence: CASSQVGQGEAFF. The full variable domain, its missing parts supplied by reference TRBV14 and TRBJ1-1, is EAGVTQFPSHSVIEKGQTVTLRCDPISGHDNLYWYRRVMGKEIKFLLHFVKESKQDESGMPNNRFLAERTGGTYSTLKVQPAELEDSGVYFCASSQVGQGEAFFGQGTRLTVV.

This clonotype has a count of ten or more. V is TRBV7-2 and J is TRBJ1-1, with no clear D. The CDR3 has 14 residues. Germline CDR1 and CDR2: SGHTA and FQGNSA. V lost 3 bases, J lost 3 bases, and 11 bases lay in between. CDR3: CASSFTDSDTEAFF. The CDR3 DNA sequence: TGTGCCAGCAGCTTTACCGACTCGGACACTGAAGCTTTCTTT. Full variable domain (rest looked up from reference TRBV7-2 and TRBJ1-1): GAGVSQSPSNKVTEKGKDVELRCDPISGHTALYWYRQSLGQGLEFLIYFQGNSAPDKSGLPSDRFSAERTGGSVSTLTIQRTQQEDSAVYLCASSFTDSDTEAFFGQGTRLTVV.

This clonotype showed up just a few times. This sequence joins TRBV3-1 and TRBJ1-3, with TRBD1 as a possible D gene (5 bases). CDR1 and CDR2 (germline): LGHDT, YNNKEL (reference sequence). V was shortened by 5 bases and J by 0 bases, with 11 bases between the two germline ends. The length of the CDR3 is 15 residues. The CDR3 spells CASSWDGDSGNTIYF. Written as DNA, the CDR3 is TGTGCCAGCAGCTGGGACGGCGACTCTGGAAACACCATATATTTT.

Ten or more counts support this clonotype. The chain couples TRBV11-3 to TRBJ1-1; weak D call: TRBD1 (5 bases). V was clipped by 3 bases and J by 4 bases, with 9 bases between them. The CDR3 covers 13 residues. The germline V gene encodes CDR1 SGHNT and CDR2 YENEEA. Written as DNA, the CDR3 is TGTGCCAGCAGCTTGGGGGAATCCACTGAAGCTTTCTTT. It specifies CASSLGESTEAFF.

This clonotype has ten or more counts. The chain carries TRBV7-6 and TRBJ2-7; 8 nucleotides match TRBD2. The CDR3 is 16 residues long. Germline lookup yields CDR1 SGHVS and CDR2 FNYEAQ. V lost 1 base, J lost 4 bases, and 9 bases stayed unmatched. The CDR3 DNA follows: TGTGCCAGCAGCTTAGATCCAGCGGGGGCCGGATACGAGCAGTACTTC. Its protein is CASSLDPAGAGYEQYF.

This clonotype was observed many times. This chain uses TRBV7-8 with TRBJ2-3, with TRBD2 as a possible D gene (6 bases). The CDR3 contains 15 residues. V lost 1 base and J lost 1, with 9 bases in between. CDR1 is SGHVS, CDR2 FQNEAQ, per germline. CDR3 in DNA: TGTGCCAGCAGCTTAGGCGGGGTTCGCACAGATACGCAGTATTTT. Amino acid sequence: CASSLGGVRTDTQYF.

This clonotype was observed many times. This rearrangement joins TRBV7-2 to TRBJ1-2; D uncertain. This CDR3 spans 14 amino acids. V lost 5 bases and J lost 4, with 14 bases in between. Germline V CDR1 and CDR2: SGHTA, FQGNSA. The CDR3 bases are TGTGCCAGCAGCCCAAAAGGTCAAACCTATGGCTACACCTTC. Translating it yields CASSPKGQTYGYTF.